A selection of T cell receptor beta chains follows, all from one sample in a study of blood T cell repertoires in COVID-19. TCRdb's copy holds only in-frame clones and misses some; the assay was immunoSEQ multiplex PCR. The sample consists of 150,000 to 200,000 clones, around 90% of them appearing once. Material for sequencing was PBMCs or T cells enriched from blood (not recorded which). Receptors originate from a woman under 30 who had recovered from COVID-19. Each CDR3 is given with its conserved first and last residue. Fields, in order: clone size, V gene, D gene, J gene, CDR3 length, CDR3 protein, CDR3 DNA. D genes are given only for firm matches. The listing skips clone size in some rows; elsewhere it reads once, few, many or a size class.

clone size: NA
V gene: TRBV2
D gene: NA
J gene: TRBJ1-2
CDR3 length: 16
CDR3 protein: CASSELRTLTNYGYTF
CDR3 DNA: TGTGCCAGCAGTGAACTCAGGACATTGACTAACTATGGCTACACCTTC

clone size: NA
V gene: TRBV3-1/TRBV3-2
D gene: TRBD1
J gene: TRBJ2-5
CDR3 length: 15
CDR3 protein: CASSRQGASQETQYF
CDR3 DNA: TGTGCCAGCAGCCGACAGGGTGCTAGCCAAGAGACCCAGTACTTC

clone size: NA
V gene: TRBV28
D gene: TRBD1
J gene: TRBJ1-2
CDR3 length: 16
CDR3 protein: CASSFLGDRESRGYTF
CDR3 DNA: TGTGCCAGCAGTTTTTTAGGGGACAGGGAATCTCGTGGCTACACCTTC

clone size: NA
V gene: TRBV27
D gene: TRBD2
J gene: TRBJ2-7
CDR3 length: 16
CDR3 protein: CASSLGGGGAPFEQYF
CDR3 DNA: TGTGCCAGCAGTTTAGGCGGCGGGGGGGCACCCTTCGAGCAGTACTTC

clone size: NA
V gene: TRBV24-1
D gene: NA
J gene: TRBJ2-7
CDR3 length: 14
CDR3 protein: CATSDRAGWYEQYF
CDR3 DNA: TGTGCCACCAGTGACCGGGCAGGGTGGTACGAGCAGTACTTC

clone size: NA
V gene: TRBV9
D gene: TRBD2
J gene: TRBJ2-1
CDR3 length: 17
CDR3 protein: CASSVDPGLAGGSEQFF
CDR3 DNA: TGTGCCAGCAGCGTAGACCCCGGACTAGCGGGGGGTAGTGAGCAGTTCTTC

clone size: NA
V gene: TRBV3-1/TRBV3-2
D gene: TRBD1
J gene: TRBJ2-7
CDR3 length: 14
CDR3 protein: CASSLGQARYEQYF
CDR3 DNA: TGTGCCAGCAGCCTGGGACAGGCTAGGTACGAGCAGTACTTC

clone size: NA
V gene: TRBV25-1
D gene: TRBD1
J gene: TRBJ1-2
CDR3 length: 15
CDR3 protein: CASSESGTGDYGYTF
CDR3 DNA: TGTGCCAGCAGTGAATCCGGGACAGGTGACTATGGCTACACCTTC

clone size: NA
V gene: TRBV7-2
D gene: TRBD2
J gene: TRBJ2-1
CDR3 length: 18
CDR3 protein: CASSLVVTSGGAYNEQFF
CDR3 DNA: TGTGCCAGCAGCTTAGTCGTCACTAGCGGGGGGGCCTACAATGAGCAGTTCTTC

clone size: NA
V gene: TRBV6-5
D gene: NA
J gene: TRBJ2-5
CDR3 length: 13
CDR3 protein: CASSTQGDATQYF
CDR3 DNA: TGTGCCAGCAGTACACAGGGAGATGCGACCCAGTACTTC

clone size: NA
V gene: TRBV27
D gene: NA
J gene: TRBJ1-5
CDR3 length: 16
CDR3 protein: CASSPIPPSSNQPQHF
CDR3 DNA: TGTGCCAGCAGTCCTATCCCCCCGTCTAGCAATCAGCCCCAGCATTTT

clone size: NA
V gene: TRBV6-7
D gene: TRBD1
J gene: TRBJ2-7
CDR3 length: 16
CDR3 protein: CASSYSAGTGAEKQYF
CDR3 DNA: TGTGCCAGCAGTTACTCGGCCGGGACAGGGGCAGAAAAGCAGTACTTC

clone size: NA
V gene: TRBV24-1
D gene: TRBD2
J gene: TRBJ2-1
CDR3 length: 15
CDR3 protein: CATSDPGLAFNEQFF
CDR3 DNA: TGTGCCACCAGTGACCCGGGACTAGCATTCAATGAGCAGTTCTTC

clone size: few
V gene: TRBV28
D gene: TRBD1
J gene: TRBJ2-7
CDR3 length: 13
CDR3 protein: CASSPDRGYEQYF
CDR3 DNA: TGTGCCAGCAGTCCGGACAGGGGATACGAGCAGTACTTC

clone size: NA
V gene: TRBV5-1
D gene: NA
J gene: TRBJ1-1
CDR3 length: 15
CDR3 protein: CASSLVGEGSPEAFF
CDR3 DNA: TGCGCCAGCAGCTTGGTTGGGGAGGGGAGTCCTGAAGCTTTCTTT

clone size: NA
V gene: TRBV2
D gene: NA
J gene: TRBJ1-4
CDR3 length: 14
CDR3 protein: CASSYRQLVEKLFF
CDR3 DNA: TGTGCCAGCAGTTATAGACAGTTGGTTGAAAAACTGTTTTTT

clone size: NA
V gene: TRBV27
D gene: NA
J gene: TRBJ1-5
CDR3 length: 13
CDR3 protein: CASSLKGFQPQHF
CDR3 DNA: TGTGCCAGCAGTTTAAAGGGGTTTCAGCCCCAGCATTTT

clone size: NA
V gene: TRBV5-8
D gene: TRBD1
J gene: TRBJ1-1
CDR3 length: 16
CDR3 protein: CASTTTGEALNTEAFF
CDR3 DNA: TGTGCCAGCACCACAACAGGGGAGGCGTTGAACACTGAAGCTTTCTTT

clone size: NA
V gene: TRBV7-2
D gene: TRBD1
J gene: TRBJ2-2
CDR3 length: 17
CDR3 protein: CASSTDTGTGATGELFF
CDR3 DNA: TGTGCCAGCAGCACCGACACCGGGACAGGGGCCACCGGGGAGCTGTTTTTT

clone size: few
V gene: TRBV9
D gene: TRBD2
J gene: TRBJ2-3
CDR3 length: 15
CDR3 protein: CASSVEGLAADTQYF
CDR3 DNA: TGTGCCAGCAGCGTAGAAGGACTAGCTGCAGATACGCAGTATTTT

clone size: NA
V gene: TRBV4-2
D gene: TRBD2
J gene: TRBJ2-7
CDR3 length: 15
CDR3 protein: CASSLDGGDNYEQYF
CDR3 DNA: TGTGCCAGCAGCCTAGACGGGGGGGACAACTACGAGCAGTACTTC

clone size: NA
V gene: TRBV19
D gene: NA
J gene: TRBJ1-2
CDR3 length: 16
CDR3 protein: CASGGGRGGTNYGYTF
CDR3 DNA: TGTGCCTCCGGGGGAGGGCGAGGTGGAACTAACTATGGCTACACCTTC

clone size: once
V gene: TRBV5-4
D gene: NA
J gene: TRBJ2-7
CDR3 length: 15
CDR3 protein: CASSVTGGPSYEQYF
CDR3 DNA: TGTGCCAGCAGCGTCACGGGGGGCCCCTCCTACGAGCAGTACTTC

clone size: NA
V gene: TRBV27
D gene: NA
J gene: TRBJ1-5
CDR3 length: 16
CDR3 protein: CASSLSGGISNQPQHF
CDR3 DNA: TGTGCCAGCAGTTTATCGGGGGGGATTAGCAATCAGCCCCAGCATTTT

clone size: NA
V gene: TRBV5-5
D gene: NA
J gene: TRBJ1-1
CDR3 length: 15
CDR3 protein: CASSSTSTGLSEAFF
CDR3 DNA: TGTGCCAGCAGCAGTACGTCTACAGGGTTGTCTGAAGCTTTCTTT

clone size: NA
V gene: TRBV9
D gene: NA
J gene: TRBJ1-4
CDR3 length: 14
CDR3 protein: CASSVGDYNEKLFF
CDR3 DNA: TGTGCCAGCAGCGTAGGAGACTATAATGAAAAACTGTTTTTT

clone size: NA
V gene: TRBV5-1
D gene: NA
J gene: TRBJ1-2
CDR3 length: 13
CDR3 protein: CASSLYRDSGYTF
CDR3 DNA: TGCGCCAGCAGCTTGTACAGGGATTCAGGCTACACCTTC

clone size: few
V gene: TRBV18
D gene: NA
J gene: TRBJ1-1
CDR3 length: 15
CDR3 protein: CASSPPRALNTEAFF
CDR3 DNA: TGTGCCAGCTCACCACCGAGGGCTCTCAACACTGAAGCTTTCTTT

clone size: NA
V gene: TRBV25-1
D gene: NA
J gene: TRBJ1-1
CDR3 length: 12
CDR3 protein: CASSARYTEAFF
CDR3 DNA: TGTGCCAGCAGTGCCAGGTACACTGAAGCTTTCTTT

clone size: NA
V gene: TRBV2
D gene: NA
J gene: TRBJ2-3
CDR3 length: 11
CDR3 protein: CASSPADTQYF
CDR3 DNA: TGTGCCAGCAGTCCCGCAGATACGCAGTATTTT

clone size: NA
V gene: TRBV28
D gene: NA
J gene: TRBJ1-1
CDR3 length: 10
CDR3 protein: CASTGGGAFF
CDR3 DNA: TGTGCCTCTACCGGGGGGGGAGCTTTCTTT

clone size: NA
V gene: TRBV13
D gene: TRBD1
J gene: TRBJ1-5
CDR3 length: 14
CDR3 protein: CASSSGTGKQPQHF
CDR3 DNA: TGTGCCAGCAGCTCTGGGACAGGGAAACAGCCCCAGCATTTT

clone size: NA
V gene: TRBV27
D gene: NA
J gene: TRBJ2-7
CDR3 length: 15
CDR3 protein: CASSSLPGFGIEQYF
CDR3 DNA: TGTGCCAGCAGTTCCTTACCCGGGTTCGGGATCGAGCAGTACTTC

clone size: NA
V gene: TRBV27
D gene: NA
J gene: TRBJ2-7
CDR3 length: 13
CDR3 protein: CASSPLENYEQYF
CDR3 DNA: TGTGCCAGCAGTCCTCTAGAGAACTACGAGCAGTACTTC

clone size: NA
V gene: TRBV7-8
D gene: NA
J gene: TRBJ2-7
CDR3 length: 15
CDR3 protein: CASSLGVTGTYEQYF
CDR3 DNA: TGTGCCAGCAGCTTAGGAGTGACAGGTACCTACGAGCAGTACTTC

clone size: NA
V gene: TRBV7-2
D gene: TRBD1
J gene: TRBJ2-7
CDR3 length: 14
CDR3 protein: CASSFGDRPYEQYF
CDR3 DNA: TGTGCCAGCAGCTTTGGGGACAGACCCTACGAGCAGTACTTC

clone size: few
V gene: TRBV29-1
D gene: NA
J gene: TRBJ2-2
CDR3 length: 12
CDR3 protein: CSVEGPTGELFF
CDR3 DNA: TGCAGCGTTGAGGGGCCCACCGGGGAGCTGTTTTTT

clone size: NA
V gene: TRBV11-3
D gene: NA
J gene: TRBJ2-3
CDR3 length: 14
CDR3 protein: CASSLGRGVDTQYF
CDR3 DNA: TGTGCCAGCAGCTTGGGGCGGGGTGTAGATACGCAGTATTTT

clone size: NA
V gene: TRBV2
D gene: NA
J gene: TRBJ1-6
CDR3 length: 13
CDR3 protein: CARRGGAESPLHF
CDR3 DNA: TGTGCCAGGCGGGGGGGGGCTGAGTCACCCCTCCACTTT

clone size: NA
V gene: TRBV6-2/TRBV6-3
D gene: TRBD2
J gene: TRBJ2-1
CDR3 length: 15
CDR3 protein: CASSQAGGPRNEQFF
CDR3 DNA: TGTGCCAGCAGCCAAGCGGGGGGGCCCCGAAATGAGCAGTTCTTC

clone size: NA
V gene: TRBV7-6
D gene: TRBD1
J gene: TRBJ1-3
CDR3 length: 16
CDR3 protein: CASSQGQGRTGNTIYF
CDR3 DNA: TGTGCCAGCAGCCAGGGACAGGGGAGGACTGGAAACACCATATATTTT

clone size: few
V gene: TRBV28
D gene: TRBD1
J gene: TRBJ1-2
CDR3 length: 13
CDR3 protein: CASVRQGSYGYTF
CDR3 DNA: TGTGCCAGCGTAAGACAGGGATCCTATGGCTACACCTTC

clone size: many
V gene: TRBV6-4
D gene: NA
J gene: TRBJ2-3
CDR3 length: 14
CDR3 protein: CASSEVASTDTQYF
CDR3 DNA: TGTGCCAGCAGTGAGGTGGCATCCACAGATACGCAGTATTTT

clone size: NA
V gene: TRBV10-1
D gene: NA
J gene: TRBJ2-3
CDR3 length: 14
CDR3 protein: CASSEAGLGDTQYF
CDR3 DNA: TGCGCCAGCAGTGAGGCGGGGCTCGGGGATACGCAGTATTTT

clone size: once
V gene: TRBV2
D gene: NA
J gene: TRBJ1-2
CDR3 length: 11
CDR3 protein: CASREGVGYTF
CDR3 DNA: TGTGCCAGCAGAGAGGGGGTGGGCTACACCTTC

clone size: NA
V gene: TRBV7-9
D gene: TRBD2
J gene: TRBJ2-1
CDR3 length: 15
CDR3 protein: CASSPTSGGASEQFF
CDR3 DNA: TGTGCCAGCAGCCCGACTAGCGGGGGGGCCAGTGAGCAGTTCTTC

clone size: NA
V gene: TRBV28
D gene: NA
J gene: TRBJ1-2
CDR3 length: 14
CDR3 protein: CASSSEEQVYGYTF
CDR3 DNA: TGTGCCAGCAGTTCCGAAGAGCAGGTCTATGGCTACACCTTC

clone size: NA
V gene: TRBV30
D gene: NA
J gene: TRBJ1-2
CDR3 length: 14
CDR3 protein: CAWSISVYAYGYTF
CDR3 DNA: TGTGCCTGGAGCATCTCCGTCTACGCCTATGGCTACACCTTC

clone size: NA
V gene: TRBV5-1
D gene: TRBD1
J gene: TRBJ1-6
CDR3 length: 16
CDR3 protein: CASTPVPGQGFSPLHF
CDR3 DNA: TGCGCCAGCACCCCCGTGCCGGGACAGGGTTTTTCACCCCTCCACTTT

clone size: NA
V gene: TRBV5-8
D gene: NA
J gene: TRBJ2-5
CDR3 length: 13
CDR3 protein: CASSYPPRETQYF
CDR3 DNA: TGTGCCAGCAGCTATCCCCCCAGGGAGACCCAGTACTTC

clone size: NA
V gene: TRBV6-6
D gene: NA
J gene: TRBJ2-5
CDR3 length: 12
CDR3 protein: CASTHYQETQYF
CDR3 DNA: TGTGCCAGCACCCACTATCAGGAGACCCAGTACTTC

clone size: NA
V gene: TRBV6-1
D gene: NA
J gene: TRBJ2-7
CDR3 length: 16
CDR3 protein: CASSEALLSSSYEQYF
CDR3 DNA: TGTGCCAGCAGTGAAGCGCTTCTTAGCAGCTCCTACGAGCAGTACTTC

clone size: NA
V gene: TRBV6-6
D gene: NA
J gene: TRBJ2-1
CDR3 length: 16
CDR3 protein: CASSKTMGGSVNEQFF
CDR3 DNA: TGTGCCAGCAGCAAAACGATGGGGGGATCAGTCAATGAGCAGTTCTTC

clone size: NA
V gene: TRBV9
D gene: TRBD1
J gene: TRBJ1-1
CDR3 length: 15
CDR3 protein: CASSDTGAADTEAFF
CDR3 DNA: TGTGCCAGCAGCGATACAGGGGCGGCAGACACTGAAGCTTTCTTT

clone size: NA
V gene: TRBV5-6
D gene: NA
J gene: TRBJ2-4
CDR3 length: 15
CDR3 protein: CASSTRHLAKNIQYF
CDR3 DNA: TGTGCCAGCAGCACACGACACCTAGCCAAAAACATTCAGTACTTC